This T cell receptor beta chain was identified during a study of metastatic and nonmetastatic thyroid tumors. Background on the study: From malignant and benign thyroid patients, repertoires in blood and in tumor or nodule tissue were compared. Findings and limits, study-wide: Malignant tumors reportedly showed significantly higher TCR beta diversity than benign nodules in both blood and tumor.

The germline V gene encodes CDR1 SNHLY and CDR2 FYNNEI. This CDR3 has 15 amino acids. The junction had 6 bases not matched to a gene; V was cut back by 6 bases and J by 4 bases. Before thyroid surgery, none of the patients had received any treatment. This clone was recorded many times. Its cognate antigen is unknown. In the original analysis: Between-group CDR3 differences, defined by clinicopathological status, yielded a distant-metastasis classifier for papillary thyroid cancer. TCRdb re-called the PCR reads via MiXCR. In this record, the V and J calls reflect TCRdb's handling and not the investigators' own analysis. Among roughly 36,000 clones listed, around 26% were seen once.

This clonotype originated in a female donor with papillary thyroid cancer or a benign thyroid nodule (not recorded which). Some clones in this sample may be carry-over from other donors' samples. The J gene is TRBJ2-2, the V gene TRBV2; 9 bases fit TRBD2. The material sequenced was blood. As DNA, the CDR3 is TGTGCCAGCAGACCTAGCGGGGCGGGCACCGGGGAGCTGTTTTTT. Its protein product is CASRPSGAGTGELFF.